This T cell receptor beta chain was profiled in a study of regulatory T cells. CDR1 and CDR2 from the germline V gene are MDHEN and SYDVKM. After removal of 5 bases from V and 13 bases from J, the junction contained 9 bases not matched to a gene. The CDR3 is 15 amino acids. Only one count was recorded for this clone. The antigen is undetermined. Broader study findings: Patient repertoires had restricted TRB V-J pairs and skewed V and J usage, most in Tregs. Hydrophobic residues at CDR3 positions 6 and 7 were enriched in conventional CD4+ T cells of CD3G-deficient patients.

Primers: 52 TRBV forward and 13 TRBJ reverse. This table comes from immunoSEQ multiplex PCR, and its TCRdb copy is limited to in-frame clones, with some not included. The table has some 30,000 clones, over 90% seen once. The specimen sequenced was conventional CD4+ T cells sorted from blood. The rearrangement links TRBV28 to TRBJ2-1; 15 nucleotides match TRBD2. This sequence originates from a child under 10 years old with CD3G deficiency. The CDR3 sequence: CASSPPGLAGGIQFF. CDR3 nucleotides: TGTGCCAGCAGTCCTCCCGGACTAGCGGGAGGGATCCAGTTCTTC.